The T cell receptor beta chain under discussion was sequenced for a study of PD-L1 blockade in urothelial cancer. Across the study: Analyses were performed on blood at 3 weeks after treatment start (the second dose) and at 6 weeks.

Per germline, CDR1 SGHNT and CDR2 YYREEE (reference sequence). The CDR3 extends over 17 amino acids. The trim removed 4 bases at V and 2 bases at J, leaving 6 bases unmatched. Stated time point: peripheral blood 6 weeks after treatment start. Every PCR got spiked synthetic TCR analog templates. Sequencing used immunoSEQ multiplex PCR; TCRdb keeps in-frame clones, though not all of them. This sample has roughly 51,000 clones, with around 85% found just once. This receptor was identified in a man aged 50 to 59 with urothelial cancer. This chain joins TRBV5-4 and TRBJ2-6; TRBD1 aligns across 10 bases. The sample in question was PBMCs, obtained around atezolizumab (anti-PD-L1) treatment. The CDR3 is CASSSPGTGAGANVLTF. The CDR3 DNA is TGTGCCAGCAGCAGTCCCGGGACAGGGGCTGGGGCCAACGTCCTGACTTTC.